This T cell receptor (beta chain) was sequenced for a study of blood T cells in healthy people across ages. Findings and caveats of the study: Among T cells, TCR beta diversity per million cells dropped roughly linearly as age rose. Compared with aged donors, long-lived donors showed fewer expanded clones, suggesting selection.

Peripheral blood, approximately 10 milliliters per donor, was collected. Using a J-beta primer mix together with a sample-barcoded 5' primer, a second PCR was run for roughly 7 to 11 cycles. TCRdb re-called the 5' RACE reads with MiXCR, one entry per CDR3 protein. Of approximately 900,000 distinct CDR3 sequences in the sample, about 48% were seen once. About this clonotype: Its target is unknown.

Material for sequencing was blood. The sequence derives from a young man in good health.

The CDR3 coding sequence is TGTGCCAGCAGCTTAGGGGGTATTGCTAATGAAAAACTGTTTTTT. Encoded protein: CASSLGGIANEKLFF. The V call is TRBV7-2, the J call TRBJ1-4, with D unresolved. Trimming stripped 1 base from V and 3 bases from J, with 9 bases between. The length of the CDR3 is 15 residues. Germline loops: CDR1 SGHTA, CDR2 FQGNSA.